These 30 T cell receptor beta chains came from one sample sequenced in a study of PD-1 blockade in classical Hodgkin lymphoma. Data came from immunoSEQ multiplex PCR; TCRdb stores just in-frame clones and leaves some out. The data hold some 93,000 clones, with about 83% observed a single time. The time point was: cycle 4 day 1 (C4D1), after less than 7 weeks of nivolumab. Every one of the patients relapsed after autologous stem cell transplantation (brentuximab vedotin exposure was variable). The sample in question was peripheral blood mononuclear cells (PBMCs), obtained before the fourth cycle of nivolumab. The receptor set was obtained from a human donor with classical Hodgkin lymphoma.

This clone was recorded a few times. CDR3 bases: TGTGCCATCAGTGATGTCGGCACTGAAGCTTTCTTT. It encodes CAISDVGTEAFF. The gene calls are TRBV10-3 and TRBJ1-1; D is undetermined. CDR3 size: 12 residues. Germline CDR1 reads ENHRY; CDR2 reads SYGVKD. V shed 3 bases and J shed 4 bases, with 6 bases lying between them.

Of note for this clone: The sample holds other DNA sequences that translate to the same CDR3. V and J are TRBV5-1 and TRBJ2-7; D ambiguous. The V and J ends lost 0 bases and 2 bases respectively, with 6 bases between them. This CDR3 is 13 amino acids long. CDR1 SGHRS and CDR2 YFSETQ come from the germline V gene. The CDR3 sequence is CASSLGGTYEQYF. The CDR3 DNA reads TGCGCCAGCAGCTTGGGTGGCACCTACGAGCAGTACTTC.

The chain couples TRBV7-9 to TRBJ2-5; no firm D call. The CDR3 runs 12 residues. Trimming stripped 4 bases from V and 5 bases from J, with 8 bases between. The germline V gene encodes CDR1 SEHNR and CDR2 FQNEAQ (reference sequence). This chain's CDR3 is CASSSLEETQYF. CDR3 nucleotides: TGTGCCAGCAGCTCTCTTGAGGAGACCCAGTACTTC.

The rearrangement joins TRBV10-3 to TRBJ1-2; 8 positions match TRBD1. The V segment lost 5 bases and the J segment 7 bases; nucleotides outside the gene matches: 9. CDR1 ENHRY and CDR2 SYGVKD come from the germline V gene. The CDR3 covers 14 residues. The CDR3 spells CAISSRQGIFGYTF. As DNA, the CDR3 is TGTGCCATCAGTTCTCGACAGGGGATCTTTGGCTACACCTTC.

This chain connects TRBV7-2 to TRBJ1-1; D is unclear. V was trimmed by 3 bases and J by 5 bases, leaving 10 bases between them. The CDR3 is 13 residues long. The V gene's germline CDR1 is SGHTA and CDR2 FQGNSA. The CDR3 region is CASSFSLETEAFF. As DNA, the CDR3 is TGTGCCAGCAGCTTTAGCTTGGAAACTGAAGCTTTCTTT.

The J gene is TRBJ2-3, the V gene TRBV5-4; D remains ambiguous. The germline CDR1 and CDR2 sequences are SGHNT and YYREEE (reference sequence). Trimming pared 3 bases from V and 2 bases from J, leaving 10 bases between. This CDR3 is built from 14 residues. The CDR3 DNA sequence: TGTGCCAGCAGCTCAAACGAATTCACAGATACGCAGTATTTT. Its translation: CASSSNEFTDTQYF.

This sequence joins TRBV15 and TRBJ2-3, with TRBD2 identical over 9 bases. With 0 bases clipped from V and 5 bases from J, the junction kept 6 bases outside the gene matches. The CDR3 spans 16 residues. Germline CDR1 reads LNHNV; CDR2 reads YYDKDF (reference sequence). For the CDR3, the DNA is TGTGCCACCAGCAGAGATCTGGAACTAGCGGGAGATACGCAGTATTTT. Residues: CATSRDLELAGDTQYF.

This chain links TRBV7-2 with TRBJ1-2, with 9 bases identical to TRBD1. Germline V CDR1 and CDR2: SGHTA, FQGNSA. The CDR3 has 15 amino acids. V gave up 5 bases and J gave up 4 bases; unmatched junction bases: 8. The CDR3 nucleotides read TGTGCCAGCAGCACCGGACAGGGGCATGGCTATGGCTACACCTTC. Translated, it gives CASSTGQGHGYGYTF. Using reference TRBV7-2 and TRBJ1-2 for the parts outside the CDR3, the full variable domain is GAGVSQSPSNKVTEKGKDVELRCDPISGHTALYWYRQSLGQGLEFLIYFQGNSAPDKSGLPSDRFSAERTGGSVSTLTIQRTQQEDSAVYLCASSTGQGHGYGYTFGSGTRLTVV.

The chain links TRBV29-1 to TRBJ1-4; 7 bases map to TRBD1. CDR1 and CDR2 from the germline V gene are SQVTM and ANQGSEA. V lost 0 bases, J lost 8 bases, and 9 bases stayed unmatched. This CDR3 region has 15 residues. The CDR3 spells CSVEDQGGTMEKLFF. The CDR3 bases are TGCAGCGTTGAAGATCAGGGGGGTACGATGGAAAAACTGTTTTTT. The full variable domain, in which reference TRBV29-1 and TRBJ1-4 provide the parts outside the CDR3, is SAVISQKPSRDICQRGTSLTIQCQVDSQVTMMFWYRQQPGQSLTLIATANQGSEATYESGFVIDKFPISRPNLTFSTLTVSNMSPEDSSIYLCSVEDQGGTMEKLFFGSGTQLSVL.

The chain is built from TRBV5-5 and TRBJ1-1; no firm D call. The CDR3 spans 16 residues. From germline, CDR1 is SGHKS and CDR2 YYEKEE (reference sequence). V gave up 0 bases and J gave up 5 bases, with 17 bases separating them. The CDR3 region has the DNA TGTGCCAGCAGCTTGGAACTGGCGGCGGCGCTTACTGAAGCTTTCTTT. It encodes CASSLELAAALTEAFF.

The genes are TRBV20-1 and TRBJ2-1, with no clear D. V was cut by 5 bases and J by 7 bases, with 9 bases left in between. CDR1 and CDR2 (germline): DFQATT, SNEGSKA (reference sequence). The CDR3 totals 11 residues. The CDR3, as DNA: TGCAGTGCTGCCCTCAGGAATGAGCAGTTCTTC. This translates into CSAALRNEQFF.

The count of this clone is one. This chain links TRBV20-1 with TRBJ2-3; D not resolved. This CDR3 comprises 11 residues. Germline V lookup: CDR1 DFQATT, CDR2 SNEGSKA (reference sequence). Between the trimmed V and J ends, which lost 5 bases and 2 bases, there was a span of 5 bases. In nucleotides, the CDR3 is TGCAGTGCTCCGTTCACAGATACGCAGTATTTT. It yields the protein CSAPFTDTQYF.

The rearrangement links TRBV5-6 to TRBJ2-2; the D gene is possibly TRBD2 (6 bases). The CDR3 contains 13 residues. The V gene's germline CDR1 is SGHDT and CDR2 YYEEEE. The V end lost 4 bases, the J end lost 7 bases, and 11 bases lay between the germline ends. The CDR3 sequence is CASSPSEGGELFF. In nucleotides, the CDR3 is TGTGCCAGCAGCCCTAGCGAGGGCGGGGAGCTGTTTTTT.

This clone counts as medium-sized. One end of the junction varies from germline; a read error may be responsible. V gene TRBV5-4 combines with J gene TRBJ2-1, with 11 bases lining up with TRBD2. CDR3 length equals 13 residues. CDR1 is SGHNT, CDR2 YYREEE, per germline (reference sequence). CDR3 coding DNA: TGTGCCAGCAGCGACACCTTAGCGGGAGGGCCCCTCTTC. This codes for CASSDTLAGGPLF.

The rearrangement links TRBV5-4 to TRBJ2-3, with D tentatively TRBD2 (5 bases). Trimming removed 3 bases from V and 4 bases from J, with 9 bases in between. CDR3 size: 13 residues. The germline gives CDR1 SGHNT, CDR2 YYREEE (reference sequence). The CDR3 reads CASSSTSPDTQYF. The CDR3 nucleotides are TGTGCCAGCAGCTCAACTAGTCCAGATACGCAGTATTTT. Combining the CDR3 with reference TRBV5-4 and TRBJ2-3 gives the whole variable domain ETGVTQSPTHLIKTRGQQVTLRCSSQSGHNTVSWYQQALGQGPQFIFQYYREEENGRGNFPPRFSGLQFPNYSSELNVNALELDDSALYLCASSSTSPDTQYFGPGTRLTVL.

The V and J genes are TRBV18 and TRBJ1-3, with D maybe TRBD1 (6 bases). In germline, CDR1 is KGHSH, CDR2 LQKENI. The CDR3 extends over 17 amino acids. The ends were cut back, 2 bases at V and 0 bases at J, with 14 bases in the middle. CDR3: CASSPIGQTDSGNTIYF. CDR3 nucleotides: TGTGCCAGCTCACCAATCGGACAGACCGACTCTGGAAACACCATATATTTT. The full variable domain, in which reference TRBV18 and TRBJ1-3 provide the parts outside the CDR3, is NAGVMQNPRHLVRRRGQEARLRCSPMKGHSHVYWYRQLPEEGLKFMVYLQKENIIDESGMPKERFSAEFPKEGPSILRIQQVVRGDSAAYFCASSPIGQTDSGNTIYFGEGSWLTVV.

The J gene is TRBJ1-2, the V gene TRBV29-1; 11 bases fit TRBD1. The trim removed 6 bases at V and 7 bases at J, leaving 7 bases unmatched. The CDR3 is 13 residues long. Germline-derived CDR1 and CDR2 are SQVTM and ANQGSEA. The CDR3 DNA is TGCAGCGTCAGGACAGGGGGCATCGGTGGCTACACCTTC. Encoded protein: CSVRTGGIGGYTF.

V gene TRBV7-2 combines with J gene TRBJ2-5; D uncertain. The V and J ends lost 2 bases and 4 bases respectively, with 8 bases between them. Germline CDR1 is SGHTA and CDR2 is FQGNSA. The CDR3 contains 13 residues. The CDR3 loop reads CASSLLTSETQYF. The CDR3 DNA is TGTGCCAGCAGCTTATTGACGTCAGAGACCCAGTACTTC.

The rearrangement joins TRBV30 to TRBJ1-2; 8 bases align to TRBD1. V was pared by 8 bases and J by 4 bases, with 3 bases of the junction left unmatched. This CDR3 has 11 residues. Germline CDR1 and CDR2: GTSNPN and SVGIG (reference sequence). The CDR3 bases are TGTGCCCGTGGGACAGGCTATGGCTACACCTTC. It translates to CARGTGYGYTF. The variable domain in full, with the rest retrieved from reference TRBV30 and TRBJ1-2, is SQTIHQWPATLVQPVGSPLSLECTVEGTSNPNLYWYRQAAGRGLQLLFYSVGIGQISSEVPQNLSASRPQDRQFILSSKKLLLSDSGFYLCARGTGYGYTFGSGTRLTVV.

The V gene is TRBV11-2, the J gene TRBJ2-5; 9 bases are shared with TRBD2. The germline CDR1 and CDR2 sequences are SGHAT and FQNNGV. CDR3 length: 16 amino acids. V trimming: 2 bases; J trimming: 1 base; junction bases outside the gene matches: 5. For the CDR3, the DNA is TGTGCCAGCAGCTTACGGGCTAGCGGGGTCCAAGAGACCCAGTACTTC. Its translation: CASSLRASGVQETQYF.

The chain carries TRBV19 and TRBJ2-5, with 8 bases lining up with TRBD2. Germline loops: CDR1 LNHDA, CDR2 SQIVND (reference sequence). V was clipped by 5 bases and J by 5 bases; unmatched bases: 7. This CDR3 is 14 amino acids long. The CDR3 DNA is TGTGCCAGTAGTGCCTCCGGGACTAGGGAGACCCAGTACTTC. It yields the protein CASSASGTRETQYF.

V is TRBV7-8 and J is TRBJ2-3; D could derive from TRBD1 or TRBD2 (6 bases each). CDR1 is SGHVS and CDR2 is FQNEAQ in the germline V gene. The CDR3 consists of 16 residues. Trimming stripped 4 bases from V and 1 base from J, with 15 bases between. As DNA, the CDR3 is TGTGCCAGCAGCTCGAGGGGGGTTGGTGGCACAGATACGCAGTATTTT. This codes for CASSSRGVGGTDTQYF.

The J gene is TRBJ2-2, the V gene TRBV5-8, with 8 bases matching TRBD2. Germline-derived CDR1 and CDR2 are SGHTS and YDEGEE. V lost 4 bases and J lost 5; bases outside the gene matches: 13. This CDR3 has 17 residues. CDR3 region: CASSRPSGTRMTGELFF. CDR3 sequence (DNA): TGTGCCAGCAGCCGCCCATCCGGGACTAGAATGACCGGGGAGCTGTTTTTT. The variable domain in full, completed from reference TRBV5-8 and TRBJ2-2, reads EAGVTQSPTHLIKTRGQQATLRCSPISGHTSVYWYQQALGLGLQFLLWYDEGEERNRGNFPPRFSGRQFPNYSSELNVNALELEDSALYLCASSRPSGTRMTGELFFGEGSRLTVL.

V usage is TRBV19 and J usage is TRBJ1-2; maybe TRBD1 (5 bases). Germline loops: CDR1 LNHDA, CDR2 SQIVND (reference sequence). This CDR3 spans 15 amino acids. V gave up 5 bases and J gave up 1 base, with 14 bases separating them. CDR3 in amino acids: CASSPDTNYNYGYTF. For the CDR3, the DNA is TGTGCCAGTAGTCCGGACACAAACTATAACTATGGCTACACCTTC.

CDR3 coding DNA: TGCGCCAGCAGCTTGGCCGGTGGTCCTAGCACAGATACGCAGTATTTT. Its translation is CASSLAGGPSTDTQYF. V and J are TRBV5-1 and TRBJ2-3; D uncertain. The CDR3 spans 16 residues. Between the trimmed V and J ends, which lost 0 bases and 0 bases, there was a span of 11 bases. Germline V gene data show CDR1 as SGHRS and CDR2 as YFSETQ.

The chain is built from TRBV7-3 and TRBJ2-3; D possibly corresponds to TRBD2 (9 bases). CDR3 length: 16 amino acids. Trimming removed 2 bases from V and 4 bases from J, with 16 bases in between. The V gene's germline CDR1 is SGHTA and CDR2 FQGTGA. The CDR3: CASSLGLAGQADTQYF. The CDR3 DNA follows: TGTGCCAGCAGCTTAGGGCTAGCGGGACAGGCAGATACGCAGTATTTT. Based on the CDR3 plus reference TRBV7-3 and TRBJ2-3, the full variable domain is GAGVSQTPSNKVTEKGKYVELRCDPISGHTALYWYRQSLGQGPEFLIYFQGTGAADDSGLPNDRFFAVRPEGSVSTLKIQRTERGDSAVYLCASSLGLAGQADTQYFGPGTRLTVL.

This sequence joins TRBV11-2 and TRBJ2-3; D not resolved. The V end lost 7 bases, the J end lost 2 bases, and 13 bases lay between the germline ends. This CDR3 spans 14 amino acids. Germline CDR1 and CDR2: SGHAT and FQNNGV. The CDR3 bases are TGTGCCAGCACCCCCGGCAGGCACACAGATACGCAGTATTTT. Protein: CASTPGRHTDTQYF.

The V call is TRBV29-1, the J call TRBJ1-2; D gene unclear. The CDR3 consists of 15 residues. Trimming pared 0 bases from V and 7 bases from J, leaving 18 bases between. The V gene's germline CDR1 is SQVTM and CDR2 ANQGSEA. The CDR3 region is CSVEDRGTALSGYTF. In DNA form, the CDR3 reads TGCAGCGTTGAAGATAGAGGAACAGCCCTATCTGGCTACACCTTC.

This chain links TRBV19 with TRBJ2-3; the D gene is possibly TRBD1 (5 bases). The CDR3 sequence is 13 residues long. CDR1 LNHDA and CDR2 SQIVND come from the germline V gene (reference sequence). V was trimmed by 5 bases and J by 4 bases, leaving 10 bases between them. This CDR3 reads CASSLQGPDTQYF. The CDR3 DNA is TGTGCCAGTAGTCTCCAGGGTCCAGATACGCAGTATTTT. Together with reference TRBV19 and TRBJ2-3, the CDR3 gives the full variable domain: DGGITQSPKYLFRKEGQNVTLSCEQNLNHDAMYWYRQDPGQGLRLIYYSQIVNDFQKGDIAEGYSVSREKKESFPLTVTSAQKNPTAFYLCASSLQGPDTQYFGPGTRLTVL.

The rearrangement uses TRBV5-1 and TRBJ1-2; D ambiguous. The germline V and J ends were trimmed by 0 bases and 3 bases, with 9 bases remaining between them. This CDR3 comprises 14 residues. The germline V gene has CDR1 SGHRS and CDR2 YFSETQ. This CDR3 reads CASSLVVGDYGYTF. DNA for the CDR3: TGCGCCAGCAGCTTGGTTGTCGGAGACTATGGCTACACCTTC.